The 5 T cell receptor beta chains presented below share a single source sample, sequenced in a study of control samples from healthy donors and cancer patients. Assay used: immunoSEQ multiplex PCR; TCRdb lists only in-frame clones, some missing. Among roughly 450,000 clones listed, 80% to 95% were seen once. The source material was PBMCs. All receptors derive from a man in his forties with head and neck cancer.

V is TRBV3-1 (or the pseudogene TRBV3-2) and J is TRBJ2-5, with a weak D call TRBD2 (5 bases). Germline-derived CDR1 and CDR2 are LGHDT and YNNKEL (reference sequence). The V end was cut by 8 bases, the J end by 6 bases, with 22 bases between. CDR3 length: 15 amino acids. As DNA, the CDR3 is TGTGCCAGCCTCGGAGGCGGTGGTCTTGTTCAGACCCAGTACTTC. It yields the protein CASLGGGGLVQTQYF.

The V call is TRBV6-5, the J call TRBJ1-4; D may be TRBD1 (5 bases). CDR1 is MNHEY, CDR2 SVGAGI, per germline. Trimming cost V 7 bases and J 1 base, with 13 bases left between them. CDR3 size: 15 residues. Here the CDR3 DNA reads TGTGCCAGCACCCCAGGGTACGGAACTAATGAAAAACTGTTTTTT. Residues: CASTPGYGTNEKLFF.

This chain uses TRBV27 with TRBJ2-1; 7 bases are a match to TRBD2. V was pared by 3 bases and J by 6 bases, with 2 bases of the junction left unmatched. The germline CDR1 and CDR2 sequences are MNHEY and SMNVEV (reference sequence). This CDR3 region has 13 residues. CDR3 nucleotide sequence: TGTGCCAGCAGTTTCACGGGGGGCAATGAGCAGTTCTTC. Its translation: CASSFTGGNEQFF.

The gene calls are TRBV7-2 and TRBJ1-6, with TRBD1 matching 7 bases. J gave up 4 bases and V 6 bases, and 9 bases lay outside the gene matches. This CDR3 spans 16 amino acids. Germline V gene data show CDR1 as SGHTA and CDR2 as FQGNSA. CDR3 in amino acids: CASRDQDRLYNSPLHF. The CDR3 nucleotides read TGTGCCAGCAGAGACCAGGACAGGTTATATAATTCACCCCTCCACTTT. The variable domain in full, completed from reference TRBV7-2 and TRBJ1-6, reads GAGVSQSPSNKVTEKGKDVELRCDPISGHTALYWYRQSLGQGLEFLIYFQGNSAPDKSGLPSDRFSAERTGGSVSTLTIQRTQQEDSAVYLCASRDQDRLYNSPLHFGNGTRLTVT.

The CDR3 DNA reads as TGTGCCAGCAGCGTAGCGGGACACAAGACCCGACTCAATGAGCAGTTCTTC. It encodes CASSVAGHKTRLNEQFF. This rearrangement joins TRBV9 to TRBJ2-1; weak D call: TRBD1 (6 bases). Germline V lookup: CDR1 SGDLS, CDR2 YYNGEE. This CDR3 has 17 amino acids. Trimming left V 0 bases short and J 6 bases short, with 19 bases between.